This T cell receptor beta chain was sequenced for a study of T-cell reconstitution after alpha-beta-depleted transplantation in children. Findings and limits, study-wide: About two months after transplant, alpha-beta T cells reportedly came from several hundred expanded graft clones. Hyperexpanded clones declined; after one year, newly produced T cells mostly supplied diversity. Several patients had high TCRbeta diversity at day 60; it came from surviving recipient T cells and thymic progenitors.

Notes on this clonotype: Antigen: not known.

TCRbeta library preparation incorporated unique molecular identifiers. From the PCR reads, TCRdb called clonotypes with MiXCR, one entry per CDR3 protein. Counted here are some 600,000 distinct CDR3 sequences, 10% to 15% occurring once; the ten biggest clones make up roughly 2.3%. V was cut by 7 bases and J by 0 bases, with 7 bases left in between. This CDR3 region has 13 residues. Germline-derived CDR1 and CDR2 are MDHEN and SYDVKM. The sample consisted of PBMCs, mostly from graft donor cells, taken 360 days after TCRalphabeta/CD19-depleted stem cell transplant. V is TRBV28 and J is TRBJ1-3; D is unresolved. The clonotype was recovered from a male patient younger than 18 who had a stem cell transplant for acute myeloid leukemia, so the T cells may come from the graft donor. The CDR3 bases are TGTGCCAGCAATTTCCTCTCTGGAAACACCATATATTTT. Translation: CASNFLSGNTIYF.